The present T cell receptor beta chain was sequenced within a study of human T cells and chemical hapten exposure. Study-wide results and caveats: In the PT1 data, expanded TCR counts showed a positive correlation with patch test score. Significantly more large CDR3 similarity clusters were formed by expanded TCRs than by controls. Having alopecia, donors may respond immunologically unlike healthy people.

CDR1 is ENHRY and CDR2 is SYGVKD in the germline V gene. V dropped 2 bases and J dropped 7 bases, with 6 bases sitting between them. The CDR3 covers 12 residues. Under the authors' procedure: 96,000 or so TCRs per sample was the median, with a range of about 20,000 to 700,000. From the RACE reads, TCRdb called clonotypes with MiXCR, one entry per CDR3 protein. In this record, the V and J calls reflect TCRdb's handling and not the investigators' own analysis. The sample holds 100,000 to 150,000 distinct CDR3 sequences, about 13% seen once. The sample's time point: pre-sensitization, week 0. Described treatment: therapeutic diphenylcyclopropenone sensitization with weekly scalp DPC. This clonotype was counted at least ten times. Its antigen is still unknown.

This sequence joins TRBV10-3 and TRBJ2-1; D is uncertain. Sequences were derived from whole blood, sampled in connection with sensitization to the hapten diphenylcyclopropenone (DPC). The origin of this receptor is a young woman with alopecia areata. Some clones in this sample may be carry-over from other donors' samples. The CDR3 DNA is TGTGCCATCAGTGAGGTGGGGAATGAGCAGTTCTTC. It translates to CAISEVGNEQFF.